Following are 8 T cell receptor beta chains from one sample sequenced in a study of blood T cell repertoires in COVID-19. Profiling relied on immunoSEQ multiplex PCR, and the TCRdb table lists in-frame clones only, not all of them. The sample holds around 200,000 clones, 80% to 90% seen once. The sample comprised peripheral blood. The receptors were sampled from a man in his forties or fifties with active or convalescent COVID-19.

CDR3 bases: TGTGCCTGGAGTGACGCACTAGCGGGGGCTGGAGATACGCAGTATTTT. It specifies CAWSDALAGAGDTQYF. The rearrangement uses TRBV30 and TRBJ2-3; 11 bases fit TRBD2. CDR3 length equals 16 residues. CDR1 and CDR2 (germline): GTSNPN, SVGIG (reference sequence). Trimming at V came to 1 base and at J to 5 bases, leaving 8 bases not matched to a gene.

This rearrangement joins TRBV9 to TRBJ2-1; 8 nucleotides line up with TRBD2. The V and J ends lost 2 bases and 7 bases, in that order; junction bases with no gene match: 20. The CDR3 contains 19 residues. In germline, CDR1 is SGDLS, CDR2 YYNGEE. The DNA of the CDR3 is TGTGCCAGCAGCGTGGAGGTCGGGGGGGCTGATCCCCTTCGGAATGAGCAGTTCTTC. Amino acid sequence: CASSVEVGGADPLRNEQFF.

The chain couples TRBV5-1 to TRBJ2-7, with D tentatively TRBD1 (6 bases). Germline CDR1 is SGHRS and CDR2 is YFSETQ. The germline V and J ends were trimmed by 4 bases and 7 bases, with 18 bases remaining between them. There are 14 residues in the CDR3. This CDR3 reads CASSVSGTSEEQYF. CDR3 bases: TGCGCCAGCAGCGTATCCGGGACATCCGAAGAGCAGTACTTC.

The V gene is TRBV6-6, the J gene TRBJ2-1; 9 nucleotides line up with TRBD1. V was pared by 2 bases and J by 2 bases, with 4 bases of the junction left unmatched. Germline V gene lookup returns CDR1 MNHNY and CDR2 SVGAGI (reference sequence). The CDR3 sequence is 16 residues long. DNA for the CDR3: TGTGCCAGCAGTTACCTCGGGACAGGGCCCTACAATGAGCAGTTCTTC. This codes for CASSYLGTGPYNEQFF.

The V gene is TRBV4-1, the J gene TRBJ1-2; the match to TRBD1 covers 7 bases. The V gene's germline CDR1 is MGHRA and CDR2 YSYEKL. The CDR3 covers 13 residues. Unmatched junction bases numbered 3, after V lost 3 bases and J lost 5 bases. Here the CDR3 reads CASSQTGRYGYTF. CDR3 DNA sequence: TGCGCCAGCAGCCAGACAGGGCGGTATGGCTACACCTTC.

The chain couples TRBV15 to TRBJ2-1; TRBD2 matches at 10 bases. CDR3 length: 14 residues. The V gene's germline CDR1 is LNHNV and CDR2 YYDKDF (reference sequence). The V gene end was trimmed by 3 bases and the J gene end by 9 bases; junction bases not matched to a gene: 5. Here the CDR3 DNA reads TGTGCCACCAGCAGTAGCGGGAGGAGGGGTGAGCAGTTCTTC. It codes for CATSSSGRRGEQFF.

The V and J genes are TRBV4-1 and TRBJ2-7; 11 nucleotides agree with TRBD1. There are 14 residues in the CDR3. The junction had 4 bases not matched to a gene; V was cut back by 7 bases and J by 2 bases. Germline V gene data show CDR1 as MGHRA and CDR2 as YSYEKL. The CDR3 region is CASKEGQGAYEQYF. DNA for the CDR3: TGCGCCAGCAAAGAGGGACAGGGGGCCTACGAGCAGTACTTC.

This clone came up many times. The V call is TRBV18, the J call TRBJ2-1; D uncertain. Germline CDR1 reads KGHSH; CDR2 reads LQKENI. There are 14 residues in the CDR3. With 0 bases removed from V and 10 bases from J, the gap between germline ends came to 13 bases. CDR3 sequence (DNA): TGTGCCAGCTCACCACCGACGACTGGAAAAGAGCAGTTCTTC. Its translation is CASSPPTTGKEQFF. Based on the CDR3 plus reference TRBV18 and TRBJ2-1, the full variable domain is NAGVMQNPRHLVRRRGQEARLRCSPMKGHSHVYWYRQLPEEGLKFMVYLQKENIIDESGMPKERFSAEFPKEGPSILRIQQVVRGDSAAYFCASSPPTTGKEQFFGPGTRLTVL.